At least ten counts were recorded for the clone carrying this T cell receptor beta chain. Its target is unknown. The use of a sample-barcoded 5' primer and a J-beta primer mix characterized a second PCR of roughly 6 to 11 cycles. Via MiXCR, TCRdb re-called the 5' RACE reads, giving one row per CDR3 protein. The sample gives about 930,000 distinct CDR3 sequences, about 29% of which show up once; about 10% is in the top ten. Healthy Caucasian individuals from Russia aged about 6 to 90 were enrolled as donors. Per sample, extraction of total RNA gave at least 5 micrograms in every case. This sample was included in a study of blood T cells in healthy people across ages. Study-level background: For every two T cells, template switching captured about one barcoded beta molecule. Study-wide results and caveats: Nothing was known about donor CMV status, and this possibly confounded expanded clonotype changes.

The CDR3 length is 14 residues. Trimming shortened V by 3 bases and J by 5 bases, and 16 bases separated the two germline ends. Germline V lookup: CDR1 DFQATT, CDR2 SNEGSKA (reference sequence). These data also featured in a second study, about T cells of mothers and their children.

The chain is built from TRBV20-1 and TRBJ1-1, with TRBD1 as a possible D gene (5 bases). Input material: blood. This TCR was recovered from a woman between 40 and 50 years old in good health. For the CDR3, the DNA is TGCAGTGCTAGTGGACCAGGGTTGGGGACTGAAGCTTTCTTT. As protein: CSASGPGLGTEAFF.